The present T cell receptor beta chain was sequenced within a study of cytomegalovirus exposure and HLA in healthy donors. Findings and caveats of the study: TCR beta chain V- and J-gene trimming was linked, in a later analysis, to a missense variant in DCLRE1C.

The study ran its PCR with 60 Vbeta and 13 Jbeta primers. TCRdb's copy holds only in-frame clones and misses some; the assay was immunoSEQ multiplex PCR. Among around 100,000 clones, roughly three fifths were seen once, and the ten largest hold 3% to 4%. Germline assignment: CDR1 SNHLY and CDR2 FYNNEI. The CDR3 extends over 15 amino acids. V dropped 4 bases and J dropped 2 bases, with 12 bases sitting between them. In the case of this clone: Its antigen is currently unknown.

This chain links TRBV2 with TRBJ1-5; D is possibly TRBD1 (5 bases). Input material: PBMCs. This TCR derives from a man aged 25 to 40 in good health and CMV-seronegative. CDR3 amino acids: CASSASTEGNQPQHF. The CDR3, as DNA: TGTGCCAGCAGTGCCTCGACAGAAGGCAATCAGCCCCAGCATTTT. Full variable domain (rest looked up from reference TRBV2 and TRBJ1-5): EPEVTQTPSHQVTQMGQEVILRCVPISNHLYFYWYRQILGQKVEFLVSFYNNEISEKSEIFDDQFSVERPDGSNFTLKIRSTKLEDSAMYFCASSASTEGNQPQHFGDGTRLSIL.